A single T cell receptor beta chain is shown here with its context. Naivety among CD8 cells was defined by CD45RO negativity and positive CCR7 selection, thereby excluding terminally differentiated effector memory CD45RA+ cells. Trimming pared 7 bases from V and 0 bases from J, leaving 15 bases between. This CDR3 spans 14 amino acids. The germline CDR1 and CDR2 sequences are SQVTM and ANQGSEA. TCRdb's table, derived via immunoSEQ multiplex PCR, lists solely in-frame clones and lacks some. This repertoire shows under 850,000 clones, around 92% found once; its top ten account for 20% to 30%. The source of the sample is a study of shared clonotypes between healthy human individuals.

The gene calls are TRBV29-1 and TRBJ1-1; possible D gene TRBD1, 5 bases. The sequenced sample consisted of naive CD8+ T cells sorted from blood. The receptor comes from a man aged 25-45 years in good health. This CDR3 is CSGAGTEMNTEAFF. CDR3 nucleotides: TGCAGCGGTGCCGGGACCGAGATGAACACTGAAGCTTTCTTT.